The T cell receptor beta chain described here comes from a study of T cell responses to AZD1222 COVID-19 vaccine. Regarding the study as a whole: Just 5 to 7 AZD1222 recipients were seropositive at baseline. The CD4 TCRs associated with vaccination extended across spike and predominated at 160-218 and 743-854. Donors, mostly white British, included more females; clonal diversity was possibly underestimated. The breadth and depth of Spike-specific TCRs increased once two AZD1222 doses had been given.

Concerning this clone itself: Antigen unknown.

V dropped 9 bases and J dropped 0 bases, with 22 bases sitting between them. Germline V gene sequence: CDR1 SGHNT, CDR2 YYREEE (reference sequence). The CDR3 length is 18 residues. Clones were sequenced by immunoSEQ multiplex PCR, and TCRdb holds only the in-frame ones, with some missing. The table has approximately 100,000 clones, 85% seen once. This chain uses TRBV5-4 with TRBJ2-6; no definite D call. The starting material was peripheral blood, obtained 28 days after the second AZD1222 dose. The clonotype comes from an adult who received the AZD1222 COVID-19 vaccine. For the CDR3, the DNA is TGTGCCATCGCAGGTGGGGATCGGCTGCGCTCTGGGGCCAACGTCCTGACTTTC. Translation: CAIAGGDRLRSGANVLTF.